This TCR beta chain was recovered during a study of early stage breast cancer tumors listed by TCRdb under 2017. For context, the study as a whole: Of the approximately 15 invasive breast tumors, twelve were found to be estrogen receptor-positive, progesterone receptor-positive and HER2-negative. On average, each sample had about 9.9-fold read coverage. Across all samples, about 3,000,000 templates representing approximately 1 million unique clonotypes were detected. About 65% of the 12 ER+/PR+/HER2- tumors were invasive ductal carcinomas, while the other four were invasive lobular carcinomas.

With regard to this clone: No cognate antigen has been identified for it. No much larger clone exists at a distance of one base, and base qualities are not known.

The investigation overall reported the following: Because the cohort was small, a breakdown by tumor subtype could not be done. Enriched TCRB sequences shared across patients were found to be mostly commonly generated sequences that were unlikely to play an important role in the tumor microenvironment. Repertoires from blood resembled normal breast more closely than tumor, and using blood as a reference for each tissue separated tumor from normal in about 85% of the 16 patients. Roughly 2.7-fold higher T cell density and higher clonality were observed in tumors than in adjacent normal breast tissue. Chain pairing and functional markers such as CD4, CD8 and FOXP3 were not captured by bulk genomic DNA sequencing of unsorted cells.

The study profiled bulk TCR beta-chain repertoires in matched peripheral blood, tumor and adjacent normal breast tissue taken from fewer than 20 patients with early-stage breast cancer. Before surgery, about 5-11 mL of whole blood was collected in EDTA tubes and processed within 2 hours. Ficoll-Paque centrifugation in SepMate-50 tubes was used to isolate peripheral blood mononuclear cells. PBMCs were cryopreserved in aliquots of roughly 1.8 to 4 million cells in around 90% FBS with about 10% DMSO and kept in liquid nitrogen. The Qiagen AllPrep DNA/RNA Mini kit was used for genomic DNA extraction. Each sample was amplified in two independent genomic DNA replicates, using approximately 550 ng for blood and about 1.5 ug for tumor or normal breast. Following the manufacturer's instructions, the ImmunoSeq Intro kit was used to carry out TCRB sequencing on genomic DNA. Multiplex PCR ran roughly 30 cycles with proprietary primers and spike-in control sequences for absolute quantification. An 87-bp fragment spanning the CDR3 and flanking V and J genes was sequenced with single-end 150-bp reads. Each lane of an Illumina MiSeq running version 3.0 chemistry carried seven multiplexed samples, with two replicates apiece. On the study's bioinformatics: The vendor's proprietary pipeline handled the raw data processing, merging both replicates into a single result for each sample. To define clonotypes, the study grouped productive rearrangements that shared the V-gene family, CDR3 amino acid sequence and J-gene segment. To compute clonality, the normalized Shannon entropy (Pielou evenness) of TCRB abundances was subtracted from 1. T cell density was estimated by dividing total templates by the number of input cells inferred from the DNA input amount. Recon with default parameters was used to estimate total repertoire diversity and clonality. Tumor-enriched clonotypes were defined as having over 0.1% abundance in tumor and at least 32-fold higher abundance than in normal breast. The clones in this table, taken by TCRdb from immuneACCESS, are in-frame only. Not every clone is retained; where verified, under half of the shortfall comes from an unresolved V gene, and the cause of the rest is unknown. For V, J and clone size, that table is used; D and trimming come from the DNA. This sample lists 25,000 to 35,000 clones; 70% to 75% were detected once. The top ten constitute 4% to 5% of the sample.

CDR1 and CDR2 are drawn from the germline V gene: SGHRS, YFSETQ. The CDR3 goes from the cysteine to the phenylalanine over 15 residues. Of all the DNA, just the CDR3 is kept, 45 bases in frame from base 1. The V end loses 0 bases and the J end loses 2 bases, and a stretch of 11 bases separates them. Material: blood. The rearrangement joined TRBV5-1 to TRBJ2-5, with the identity of the D gene unclear. This TCR came from a person in their 40s with breast cancer. The sequenced DNA: TGCGCCAGCAGCTTGGCGTCAGGTCCGCAAGAGACCCAGTACTTC. Translated, this is CASSLASGPQETQYF.